The rows below give T cell receptor beta chains drawn from one sample of a study of tumor and adjacent non-tumor tissue in lung cancer. MiXCR, applied by TCRdb to the multiplex PCR reads, yields one record per CDR3 protein. The sample carries fewer than 120,000 distinct CDR3 sequences, nearly 85% recorded once. Sequenced sample: lung tumor tissue. These receptors all come from a man between 65 and 85 years old with non-small cell lung cancer. CDR3s include the opening cysteine and the closing phenylalanine or tryptophan. The order of the fields is J gene, V gene, D gene, clone size, CDR3 protein, CDR3 DNA. D genes are given only for firm matches. Some rows have no size entry. The others give once, few or many, or a class for an expanded clone.

J: TRBJ1-2
V: TRBV28
D: NA
size: NA
CDR3: CASLASGGGYTF
DNA: TGTGCCAGTTTGGCCAGTGGGGGTGGCTACACCTTT

J: TRBJ2-3
V: TRBV5-4
D: TRBD1
size: NA
CDR3: CASRVGLQGNRDTQYF
DNA: TGTGCCAGCAGAGTCGGGCTACAGGGGAACAGAGATACGCAGTATTTT

J: TRBJ2-1
V: TRBV28
D: TRBD2
size: many
CDR3: CASSFYGGSGNYEQFF
DNA: TGTGCCAGCAGTTTTTATGGTGGTAGCGGGAACTATGAGCAGTTCTTC

J: TRBJ1-5
V: TRBV29-1
D: NA
size: NA
CDR3: CSVGPLVSNQSQHF
DNA: TGCAGTGTCGGCCCGCTAGTAAGCAATCAGTCCCAGCATTTT

J: TRBJ1-1
V: TRBV7-9
D: NA
size: NA
CDR3: CASGRCPGTEAFF
DNA: TGTGCCAGTGGGAGGTGCCCGGGCACTGAAGCCTTCTTT

J: TRBJ1-1
V: TRBV29-1
D: TRBD1
size: NA
CDR3: CNIKTGAALNIEAFF
DNA: TGCAACATTAAAACAGGGGCCGCATTGAACATTGAAGCTTTCTTT

J: TRBJ1-2
V: TRBV29-1
D: NA
size: NA
CDR3: CSVEEPLQGLGGYTF
DNA: TGCAGCGTTGAAGAGCCCCTGCAGGGCTTAGGCGGCTACACCTTC

J: TRBJ2-5
V: TRBV12-3/TRBV12-4
D: NA
size: once
CDR3: CASKTEDQETQYF
DNA: TGTGCCAGCAAGACGGAGGACCAAGAGACCCAGTATTTC

J: TRBJ2-7
V: TRBV6-1
D: TRBD2
size: once
CDR3: CASSGGVAGGSVYEQYF
DNA: TGTGCTAGCAGTGGAGGAGTAGCTGGCGGGAGTGTTTACGAGCAGTACTTC

J: TRBJ1-2
V: TRBV6-2/TRBV6-3
D: NA
size: NA
CDR3: CASSLSCDYTF
DNA: TGTGCCAGCAGTCTCTCATGTGACTACACCTTC

J: TRBJ2-2
V: TRBV12-3/TRBV12-4
D: NA
size: NA
CDR3: CTNSLMLNTGELFF
DNA: TGTACCAACAGTTTAATGCTAAACACCGGGGAGCTGTTTTTT

J: TRBJ1-2
V: TRBV4-2
D: TRBD1
size: many
CDR3: CASSQEARGQRGYTF
DNA: TGTGCCAGCAGCCAAGAAGCCAGGGGGCAGCGGGGCTACACCTTC

J: TRBJ2-2
V: TRBV29-1
D: TRBD2
size: NA
CDR3: CSADVAGDTGGLFF
DNA: TGCAGCGCTGACGTAGCGGGGGATACCGGGGGGCTGTTTTTT

J: TRBJ1-2
V: TRBV12-3/TRBV12-4
D: NA
size: NA
CDR3: CANISDEGYTF
DNA: TGTGCCAACATTTCTGACGAAGGCTACACCTTC

J: TRBJ1-5
V: TRBV6-2/TRBV6-3
D: NA
size: NA
CDR3: CASNYLVQPQHF
DNA: TGTGCCAGCAATTATCTGGTCCAGCCCCAGCATTTT

J: TRBJ2-2
V: TRBV7-8
D: NA
size: NA
CDR3: CARGLVSVNTGELFF
DNA: TGTGCCAGGGGCTTAGTTTCGGTCAACACCGGGGAGCTGTTTTTT

J: TRBJ1-2
V: TRBV4-1
D: TRBD1
size: NA
CDR3: CASSQWTGGAWHYGYTF
DNA: TGCGCCAGTAGCCAATGGACAGGGGGCGCGTGGCACTATGGCTACACCTTC

J: TRBJ1-2
V: TRBV29-1
D: NA
size: NA
CDR3: CSVVPYHSSGEGGYTF
DNA: TGCAGCGTTGTCCCCTATCATTCCTCGGGAGAGGGTGGCTACACCTTC

J: TRBJ1-2
V: TRBV20-1
D: NA
size: NA
CDR3: CNAGGPEGYTF
DNA: TGTAATGCTGGGGGACCGGAGGGCTACACCTTC

J: TRBJ2-4
V: TRBV6-6
D: TRBD1
size: NA
CDR3: CASSYPGQQGSNSQYF
DNA: TGTGCAAGCAGTTACCCGGGACAGCAAGGGTCGAACAGTCAGTACTTC

J: TRBJ1-2
V: TRBV12-3/TRBV12-4
D: NA
size: NA
CDR3: CARILGDGYTF
DNA: TGTGCCAGGATCCTGGGAGACGGCTACACCTTC

J: TRBJ2-5
V: TRBV4-2
D: TRBD1
size: NA
CDR3: CASSLQGTGQVDTQYF
DNA: TGTGCCAGCAGCCTCCAGGGAACGGGACAGGTGGATACCCAGTACTTC

J: TRBJ2-7
V: TRBV6-5
D: NA
size: many
CDR3: CASSRGLQNYEQYF
DNA: TGTGCCAGCAGTCGGGGGTTGCAGAACTACGAGCAGTACTTC

J: TRBJ1-1
V: TRBV29-1
D: NA
size: many
CDR3: CSVSTNTEAFF
DNA: TGCAGCGTTTCCACGAACACTGAAGCTTTCTTT

J: TRBJ2-2
V: TRBV6-5
D: TRBD2
size: NA
CDR3: CTSSYFGTSGGYFKGELFF
DNA: TGTACCAGCAGTTACTTCGGGACTAGCGGGGGGTACTTTAAAGGGGAGCTGTTTTTT

J: TRBJ1-1
V: TRBV6-5
D: NA
size: once
CDR3: CPSTTVARVGTEAFF
DNA: TGTCCCAGTACCACGGTCGCTAGGGTGGGCACTGAAGCTTTCTTT

J: TRBJ2-2
V: TRBV29-1
D: NA
size: NA
CDR3: CSADVAEGTRELFF
DNA: TGCAGCGCTGACGTAGCGGAGGGTACCAGGGAGCTGTTTTTT

J: TRBJ1-6
V: TRBV9
D: NA
size: NA
CDR3: CASSVEGWASPLHF
DNA: TGTGCCAGCAGCGTAGAAGGGTGGGCTTCACCCCTCCACTTT

J: TRBJ1-3
V: TRBV12-3/TRBV12-4
D: TRBD1
size: NA
CDR3: CASSRQGVSSGNTIYF
DNA: TGTGCCAGCAGTCGACAGGGGGTTAGCTCTGGAAACACCATATATTTT

J: TRBJ2-1
V: TRBV10-3
D: NA
size: NA
CDR3: CATSHKGSSYNEQFF
DNA: TGTGCCACCAGCCATAAGGGGAGCTCCTACAATGAGCAGTTCTTC

J: TRBJ1-1
V: TRBV12-3/TRBV12-4
D: NA
size: NA
CDR3: CASSFRNTQKAFF
DNA: TGTGCCAGCAGTTTTCGTAATACACAGAAAGCTTTCTTT

J: TRBJ1-2
V: TRBV12-3/TRBV12-4
D: NA
size: NA
CDR3: CACSLNFPGHYGYTF
DNA: TGTGCCTGCAGTTTAAATTTTCCGGGACACTATGGCTACACCTTC

J: TRBJ2-5
V: TRBV20-1
D: NA
size: once
CDR3: CSARDTARRTQYF
DNA: TGCAGTGCTAGGGACACGGCAAGGAGGACCCAGTACTTC

J: TRBJ1-2
V: TRBV28
D: TRBD1
size: few
CDR3: CASLTGAINYGYTF
DNA: TGTGCCAGCCTTACAGGGGCAATAAATTATGGCTACACCTTC

J: TRBJ2-7
V: TRBV29-1
D: NA
size: NA
CDR3: CSVKTEDSYEQYF
DNA: TGCAGCGTTAAAACGGAGGACTCCTACGAGCAGTACTTC

J: TRBJ2-3
V: TRBV6-5
D: NA
size: NA
CDR3: CVSRCLTDTQYF
DNA: TGTGTCAGCAGGTGCTTGACAGATACGCAGTATTTT

J: TRBJ2-1
V: TRBV12-3/TRBV12-4
D: NA
size: NA
CDR3: CASGLTGSYDEQFF
DNA: TGTGCCAGCGGTTTAACCGGGTCCTACGATGAGCAGTTCTTC

J: TRBJ2-5
V: TRBV5-6
D: NA
size: NA
CDR3: CVSSWDYRGETQYF
DNA: TGTGTCAGCAGCTGGGACTACAGGGGGGAGACCCAGTACTTC

J: TRBJ1-3
V: TRBV29-1
D: NA
size: once
CDR3: CRVGGLGDTIYF
DNA: TGCAGAGTTGGGGGCCTCGGAGACACCATATATTTT

J: TRBJ2-1
V: TRBV4-3
D: NA
size: few
CDR3: CASSQDSRDQDNEHFF
DNA: TGCGCCAGCAGCCAAGATTCCCGGGACCAGGACAATGAGCACTTCTTC

J: TRBJ2-2
V: TRBV4-1
D: TRBD1
size: NA
CDR3: CASSPLTGIDLGELFF
DNA: TGCGCCAGCAGCCCCCTGACAGGGATCGACCTCGGGGAGCTGTTTTTT

J: TRBJ1-1
V: TRBV5-4
D: NA
size: NA
CDR3: CASSSREAYSIEAFF
DNA: TGTGCCAGCAGCTCCAGGGAGGCCTATTCGATTGAAGCTTTCTTT

J: TRBJ1-1
V: TRBV6-1
D: NA
size: NA
CDR3: CASGENSLTKTEAFF
DNA: TGTGCCAGCGGTGAAAACAGCCTGACGAAGACTGAAGCTTTCTTT

J: TRBJ2-2
V: TRBV11-2
D: NA
size: NA
CDR3: CARSLAGTGVTGELYF
DNA: TGTGCCAGAAGCTTAGCGGGCACAGGGGTTACCGGGGAGCTGTATTTT

J: TRBJ1-2
V: TRBV5-4
D: NA
size: NA
CDR3: CTSSLDVNYGYDF
DNA: TGTACCAGCAGCTTGGACGTTAACTATGGCTACGACTTC

J: TRBJ2-7
V: TRBV6-1
D: NA
size: NA
CDR3: CANTRIDSSYGQYF
DNA: TGTGCCAACACTAGGATAGACAGTTCCTACGGGCAGTACTTC